Below, 25 T cell receptor beta chains from the same sample are listed, as sequenced in a study of T cells in Graves' hyperthyroidism and ophthalmopathy. Using RNA transcripts as the source, TCR beta CDR3 regions were amplified. First-round RT-PCR targeting the TCR CDR3 was performed with the HTBI primer set. TCRdb reanalysed the multiplex PCR reads using MiXCR and keeps one entry per CDR3 protein. The top ten hold around a sixth of the sample, which has around 580,000 distinct CDR3 sequences, 16% seen once. The sequenced material came from blood. Receptor source: a woman between 18 and 29 years old with Graves' hyperthyroidism.

Turning to this clonotype: This CDR3 is missing its conserved last phenylalanine or tryptophan, likely due to a read error. The chain carries TRBV30 and TRBJ2-7, with 7 bases lining up with TRBD1. The CDR3 is 15 amino acids. V lost 3 bases to trimming and J lost 4 bases; unmatched junction nucleotides: 12. Per germline, CDR1 GTSNPN and CDR2 SVGIG (reference sequence). CDR3 loop: CAWRTPGQNTYEQYL. DNA for the CDR3: TGTGCCTGGAGAACGCCGGGACAGAACACTTACGAGCAGTACCTC.

V gene TRBV2 combines with J gene TRBJ2-6; D is unclear. Deletions cut 0 bases from V and 0 bases from J, with 12 bases between. This CDR3 contains 18 residues. Germline CDR1 SNHLY, CDR2 FYNNEI. The CDR3 here is CASSEAGPGPSGANVLTF. The CDR3 nucleotides read TGTGCCAGCAGTGAAGCCGGGCCAGGCCCCTCTGGGGCCAACGTCCTGACTTTC.

This clonotype was seen a handful of times. J is TRBJ1-5 and V is TRBV4-1; D is possibly TRBD1 (5 bases). The germline CDR1 and CDR2 sequences are MGHRA and YSYEKL. Trimming removed 2 bases at V and 5 bases at J, with 13 bases between. CDR3 length: 15 residues. CDR3: CASSQQGGYDQPQHF. The CDR3 DNA follows: TGCGCCAGCAGCCAACAGGGTGGGTATGATCAGCCCCAGCATTTT.

This clonotype was detected ten times or more. The gene calls are TRBV6-1 and TRBJ2-5; D tentatively reads TRBD1 or TRBD2 (6 bases each). CDR1 is MNHNS, CDR2 SASEGT, per germline. Between the trimmed V and J ends, which lost 6 bases and 5 bases, there was a span of 16 bases. The CDR3 runs to 14 residues. This CDR3 reads CASRPRGVGETQYF. The CDR3 DNA is TGTGCCAGCAGGCCGAGGGGGGTCGGGGAGACCCAGTACTTC.

The V and J genes are TRBV4-1 and TRBJ2-2; 7 bases fit TRBD1. CDR3 length: 16 amino acids. Trimming took 5 bases from V and 5 from J; bases not matched to a gene: 11. Germline V gene lookup returns CDR1 MGHRA and CDR2 YSYEKL. The CDR3 DNA reads TGCGCCAGCAGCGCGAAGGGACAGACATCAACCGGGGAGCTGTTTTTT. Residues: CASSAKGQTSTGELFF.

Points on this clonotype: One end of the junction fails to match germline, which may point to a read error. This sequence joins TRBV6-4 and TRBJ2-7; TRBD1 agrees at 9 bases. The CDR3 is 15 residues long. Germline assignment: CDR1 MRHNA and CDR2 SNTAGT. Here the CDR3 reads CANSLRQGGPYEQYF. The CDR3 region has the DNA TGTGCCAACAGTCTTCGACAGGGGGGACCCTACGAGCAGTACTTC.

This chain uses TRBV5-1 with TRBJ1-6; D uncertain. V lost 6 bases, J lost 2 bases, and 12 bases lay in between. The germline V gene encodes CDR1 SGHRS and CDR2 YFSETQ. The CDR3 is 15 amino acids. The CDR3 reads CASKGLDTYNSPLHF. Written as DNA, the CDR3 is TGCGCCAGCAAAGGTCTAGACACCTATAATTCACCCCTCCACTTT.

This clonotype was observed a handful of times. The chain joins TRBV11-2 to TRBJ2-2; D is unresolved. Per the germline V gene, CDR1 is SGHAT and CDR2 is FQNNGV. V gave up 3 bases and J gave up 7 bases, with 6 bases separating them. CDR3 length: 12 amino acids. The CDR3 here is CASSFFVGELFF. In DNA form, the CDR3 reads TGTGCCAGCAGCTTTTTTGTCGGGGAGCTGTTTTTT.

In this sample, this clonotype turned up a few times. This chain links TRBV15 with TRBJ2-2; 7 bases align to TRBD1. CDR1 and CDR2 from the germline V gene are LNHNV and YYDKDF (reference sequence). The CDR3 has 15 amino acids. Trimming cost V 3 bases and J 6 bases; bases outside gene matches: 7. For the CDR3, the DNA is TGTGCCACCAGCAGGGAGACCAGGGGGTCCGGGGAGCTGTTTTTT. Amino acids: CATSRETRGSGELFF.

This chain links TRBV6-5 with TRBJ2-7; the D is unclear. Trimming removed 0 bases from V and 2 bases from J, with 11 bases in between. The germline CDR1 and CDR2 sequences are MNHEY and SVGAGI. This CDR3 region has 15 residues. CDR3 sequence (DNA): TGTGCCAGCAGTTACTCAAGGGCGGCAACCTACGAGCAGTACTTC. It translates to CASSYSRAATYEQYF.

This clonotype was detected ten times or more. The chain links TRBV6-1 to TRBJ2-1; 13 bases line up with TRBD2. With V trimmed by 4 bases and J by 4 bases, 1 base remained unmatched. The CDR3 is 15 residues long. CDR1 MNHNS and CDR2 SASEGT come from the germline V gene. The CDR3 protein is CASSGTSGSYNEQFF. The CDR3 region has the DNA TGTGCCAGCAGTGGGACTAGCGGGAGTTACAATGAGCAGTTCTTC.

This clonotype occurred a few times. The chain links TRBV5-1 to TRBJ1-1, with 7 bases fitting TRBD1. Trimming took 1 base from V and 4 from J; bases not matched to a gene: 4. Germline V CDR1 and CDR2: SGHRS, YFSETQ. This CDR3 has 14 amino acids. Written as DNA, the CDR3 is TGCGCCAGCAGCTTGCAGGGGGGGACCACTGAAGCTTTCTTT. This codes for CASSLQGGTTEAFF.

This clonotype was observed a handful of times. This chain connects TRBV6-1 to TRBJ2-5; TRBD1 matches at 9 bases. The CDR3 loop spans 15 amino acids. CDR1 MNHNS and CDR2 SASEGT come from the germline V gene. With 6 bases clipped from V and 6 bases from J, the junction kept 11 bases outside the gene matches. The CDR3 nucleotides are TGTGCCAGCAGACCCCAGGGACAGGGAGCGCAGACCCAGTACTTC. Translating gives CASRPQGQGAQTQYF.

The CDR3 sequence is CAIRPGLDSYEQYF. CDR3 sequence (DNA): TGTGCCATCAGACCGGGACTAGATTCCTACGAGCAGTACTTC. The V and J genes are TRBV10-3 and TRBJ2-7, with 8 bases matching TRBD2. The CDR3 is 14 residues long. Germline CDR1 ENHRY, CDR2 SYGVKD. The junction had 5 bases not matched to a gene; V was cut back by 6 bases and J by 1 base.

This clonotype was counted between two and nine times. The CDR3 DNA is TGTGCCAGCAGCCAAGGCCGGGGGGGGAGGGGATCCGAGCAGTACTTC. Translated, it gives CASSQGRGGRGSEQYF. The chain employs TRBV3-1 and TRBJ2-7; 8 bases are shared with TRBD2. Losses at the gene ends were 1 base for V and 6 bases for J; bases not matched to a gene: 11. CDR3 length: 16 residues. Germline CDR1 and CDR2: LGHDT and YNNKEL (reference sequence).

This clonotype was counted many times. The chain carries TRBV6-1 and TRBJ2-5; TRBD1 matches 8 bases. This CDR3 contains 15 residues. The junction had 6 bases not matched to a gene; V was cut back by 1 base and J by 5 bases. Germline CDR1 MNHNS, CDR2 SASEGT. This CDR3 is CASSEVRTGSETQYF. CDR3 coding DNA: TGTGCCAGCAGTGAAGTTCGGACAGGGTCGGAGACCCAGTACTTC.

This clonotype came up many times. This chain joins TRBV20-1 and TRBJ2-5; the match to TRBD2 covers 9 bases. The CDR3 contains 14 residues. Germline CDR1 and CDR2: DFQATT and SNEGSKA (reference sequence). J gave up 5 bases and V 3 bases, and 7 bases lay outside the gene matches. The CDR3 DNA reads TGCAGTGCTAGTTCCGGACTAGCGAGTGAGACCCAGTACTTC. Amino acid sequence: CSASSGLASETQYF.

This clonotype was recorded a few times. The rearrangement joins TRBV25-1 to TRBJ2-1; TRBD1 matches at 10 bases. The CDR3 sequence is 15 residues long. The germline CDR1 and CDR2 sequences are MGHDK and SYGVNS. The junction had 5 bases not matched to a gene; V was cut back by 4 bases and J by 5 bases. The CDR3 sequence is CASSGRDRGDNEQFF. The CDR3 DNA sequence: TGTGCCAGCAGTGGCCGGGACAGGGGTGACAATGAGCAGTTCTTC. The variable domain in full, completed from reference TRBV25-1 and TRBJ2-1, reads EADIYQTPRYLVIGTGKKITLECSQTMGHDKMYWYQQDPGMELHLIHYSYGVNSTEKGDLSSESTVSRIRTEHFPLTLESARPSHTSQYLCASSGRDRGDNEQFFGPGTRLTVL.

This clonotype came up many times. The rearrangement joins TRBV28 to TRBJ2-1; D uncertain. Germline V gives CDR1 MDHEN, CDR2 SYDVKM. V dropped 3 bases and J dropped 5 bases, with 17 bases sitting between them. This CDR3 region has 16 residues. The CDR3 spells CASSFGALGRNNEQFF. The DNA for the CDR3 is TGTGCCAGCAGTTTCGGAGCCCTAGGGCGGAACAATGAGCAGTTCTTC.

This clonotype was found a few times. V and J are TRBV28 and TRBJ2-4; the D call may be TRBD1 or TRBD2 (5 bases each). Germline V gene data show CDR1 as MDHEN and CDR2 as SYDVKM. The CDR3 is 15 residues long. V dropped 7 bases and J dropped 0 bases, with 13 bases sitting between them. CDR3 amino acids: CASTGTGLAKNIQYF. In DNA, the CDR3 is TGTGCCAGCACTGGGACGGGGCTAGCCAAAAACATTCAGTACTTC.

This clonotype was detected a few times. This chain joins TRBV20-1 and TRBJ1-1; D is unclear. Germline CDR1 and CDR2: DFQATT and SNEGSKA (reference sequence). The CDR3 has 12 residues. Trimming pared 0 bases from V and 3 bases from J, leaving 5 bases between. CDR3 amino acids: CSAREGHTEAFF. CDR3 DNA: TGCAGTGCTAGAGAAGGCCACACTGAAGCTTTCTTT.

J is TRBJ1-5 and V is TRBV6-1, with D perhaps TRBD1 (5 bases). The ends were cut back, 8 bases at V and 0 bases at J, with 14 bases in the middle. CDR3 length: 15 amino acids. CDR1 is MNHNS and CDR2 is SASEGT in the germline V gene. The CDR3 region has the DNA TGTGCCAGCGCCGGGGGAGGTTATAGCAATCAGCCCCAGCATTTT. This translates into CASAGGGYSNQPQHF.

This clonotype has more than one count but fewer than ten. The rearrangement links TRBV15 to TRBJ2-5, with TRBD2 matching over 8 bases. This CDR3 comprises 14 residues. V was clipped by 3 bases and J by 3 bases; unmatched bases: 3. CDR1 is LNHNV and CDR2 is YYDKDF in the germline V gene (reference sequence). The CDR3 coding sequence is TGTGCCACCAGCAGCCGGGGGGGGAAAGAGACCCAGTACTTC. It encodes CATSSRGGKETQYF.

This clonotype was seen many times. The chain combines TRBV7-2 with TRBJ2-1; tentative D call: TRBD1 (6 bases). Looked up from germline, CDR1 is SGHTA and CDR2 is FQGNSA. The CDR3 runs 14 residues. Trimming pared 5 bases from V and 6 bases from J, leaving 14 bases between. CDR3 sequence (DNA): TGTGCCAGCAGCCGACCCTCCAGGGGCAATGAGCAGTTCTTC. This codes for CASSRPSRGNEQFF.

This chain links TRBV20-1 with TRBJ1-5; D call uncertain. V dropped 0 bases and J dropped 0 bases, with 9 bases sitting between them. This CDR3 region has 15 residues. The V gene's germline CDR1 is DFQATT and CDR2 SNEGSKA (reference sequence). The CDR3 is CSARDPGYSNQPQHF. DNA of the CDR3: TGCAGTGCTAGAGATCCTGGTTATAGCAATCAGCCCCAGCATTTT.